One sample yielded the 31 T cell receptor beta chains listed below, sequenced in a study of blood T cell repertoires in COVID-19. Using immunoSEQ multiplex PCR, the repertoire was profiled, and TCRdb retains in-frame clones only, with some absent. In the table there are 100,000 or so clones, 88% of which are singletons. Material for sequencing was peripheral blood. These receptors came from a woman aged 55 to 70 with acute or convalescent COVID-19.

V is TRBV7-3 and J is TRBJ2-5, with a tentative D call TRBD1 (6 bases). Looked up from germline, CDR1 is SGHTA and CDR2 is FQGTGA. Trimming removed 2 bases at V and 5 bases at J, with 15 bases between. The CDR3 has 15 residues. The CDR3 sequence is CASSLDQSQGETQYF. In nucleotides, the CDR3 is TGTGCCAGCAGCTTAGACCAATCCCAGGGGGAGACCCAGTACTTC.

The V and J genes are TRBV7-9 and TRBJ2-5; the match to TRBD1 covers 7 bases. The CDR3 is 13 amino acids. The V segment lost 5 bases and the J segment 4 bases; nucleotides outside the gene matches: 4. CDR1 SEHNR and CDR2 FQNEAQ come from the germline V gene (reference sequence). Written as DNA, the CDR3 is TGTGCCAGCAGCAGAGGACAGGTAGAGACCCAGTACTTC. It codes for CASSRGQVETQYF.

The gene calls are TRBV30 and TRBJ1-5, with TRBD1 matching 8 bases. This CDR3 is 15 amino acids long. Losses at the gene ends were 3 bases for V and 1 base for J; bases not matched to a gene: 5. In germline, CDR1 is GTSNPN, CDR2 SVGIG (reference sequence). Here the CDR3 DNA reads TGTGCCTGGAGGGAGACAGGGGTCAGCAATCAGCCCCAGCATTTT. Its translation is CAWRETGVSNQPQHF.

This clone showed up just once. The chain combines TRBV2 with TRBJ2-1, with TRBD2 matching 14 bases. The ends lost 2 bases at V and 6 bases at J; junction bases unmatched: 9. The CDR3 is 18 amino acids. From germline, CDR1 is SNHLY and CDR2 FYNNEI. CDR3 in DNA: TGTGCCAGCAGTGAATTCCCGGGACTAGCGGGAGTTAGCAATGAGCAGTTCTTC. It yields the protein CASSEFPGLAGVSNEQFF. Together with reference TRBV2 and TRBJ2-1, the CDR3 gives the full variable domain: EPEVTQTPSHQVTQMGQEVILRCVPISNHLYFYWYRQILGQKVEFLVSFYNNEISEKSEIFDDQFSVERPDGSNFTLKIRSTKLEDSAMYFCASSEFPGLAGVSNEQFFGPGTRLTVL.

This clone has only one observation. V and J are TRBV3-1 (or the pseudogene TRBV3-2) and TRBJ2-2, with 8 positions matching TRBD2. The CDR3 length is 15 residues. Germline V gene lookup returns CDR1 LGHDT and CDR2 YNNKEL (reference sequence). V trimming: 4 bases; J trimming: 5 bases; junction bases outside the gene matches: 6. The chain's CDR3 is CASSRSGRRTGELFF. The DNA for the CDR3 is TGTGCCAGCAGCCGGAGCGGGAGACGGACCGGGGAGCTGTTTTTT.

The rearrangement joins TRBV10-1 to TRBJ2-1, with a tentative D call TRBD1 (6 bases). Per the germline V gene, CDR1 is WNHNN and CDR2 is SYGVQD (reference sequence). The CDR3 has 14 amino acids. Trimming shortened V by 4 bases and J by 12 bases, and 19 bases separated the two germline ends. The CDR3 region has the DNA TGCGCCAGCAGTGGATTACAGGGCCGGTCACCGCAGTTCTTC. Translating it yields CASSGLQGRSPQFF.

The chain links TRBV28 to TRBJ2-1, with 10 bases matching TRBD2. Germline assignment: CDR1 MDHEN and CDR2 SYDVKM. The CDR3 length is 14 residues. The trim removed 6 bases at V and 4 bases at J, leaving 3 bases unmatched. This chain's CDR3 is CASRQLAGYNEQFF. The CDR3 DNA follows: TGTGCCAGCAGGCAACTAGCGGGGTACAATGAGCAGTTCTTC.

The chain links TRBV25-1 to TRBJ1-1, with TRBD1 as a possible D gene (6 bases). Trimming cost V 9 bases and J 5 bases, with 13 bases left between them. The germline V gene encodes CDR1 MGHDK and CDR2 SYGVNS. The CDR3 is 12 residues long. CDR3 amino acids: CASREGVTEAFF. The CDR3 bases are TGTGCCAGTAGAGAGGGGGTGACTGAAGCTTTCTTT.

The chain combines TRBV11-3 with TRBJ2-1; 8 bases are a match to TRBD2. The J segment lost 8 bases and the V segment lost 4 bases, leaving 10 bases of the junction unmatched. This CDR3 spans 15 amino acids. Germline V lookup: CDR1 SGHNT, CDR2 YENEEA. The CDR3 loop is CASSSLSGIAYEQFF. In DNA, the CDR3 is TGTGCCAGCAGCTCCCTTAGCGGGATTGCTTATGAGCAGTTCTTC. Looking up the rest from reference TRBV11-3 and TRBJ2-1 gives the full variable domain: EAGVVQSPRYKIIEKKQPVAFWCNPISGHNTLYWYLQNLGQGPELLIRYENEEAVDDSQLPKDRFSAERLKGVDSTLKIQPAELGDSAVYLCASSSLSGIAYEQFFGPGTRLTVL.

The V gene is TRBV24-1, the J gene TRBJ2-1, with TRBD2 matching 10 bases. V gave up 5 bases and J gave up 6 bases; unmatched junction bases: 9. Germline V gene data show CDR1 as KGHDR and CDR2 as SFDVKD. This CDR3 spans 16 amino acids. The CDR3 reads CATSGSSGRIPNEQFF. Written as DNA, the CDR3 is TGTGCCACCAGTGGGTCTAGCGGGAGAATTCCCAATGAGCAGTTCTTC.

The CDR3 region is CASSRADRNYGYTF. The CDR3 DNA reads TGTGCCAGCAGTAGAGCGGACAGGAACTATGGCTACACCTTC. The J gene is TRBJ1-2, the V gene TRBV6-5; 7 positions match TRBD1. With V trimmed by 5 bases and J by 2 bases, 5 bases remained unmatched. The CDR3 is made up of 14 amino acids. CDR1 MNHEY and CDR2 SVGAGI come from the germline V gene.

V and J are TRBV14 and TRBJ2-1; TRBD2 aligns across 9 bases. V lost 0 bases, J lost 4 bases, and 7 bases stayed unmatched. The CDR3 consists of 17 residues. Per germline, CDR1 SGHDN and CDR2 FVKESK. The CDR3 here is CASSQEWSGRPYNEQFF. CDR3 sequence (DNA): TGTGCCAGCAGCCAAGAGTGGAGCGGGAGGCCTTACAATGAGCAGTTCTTC. The full variable domain, its missing parts supplied by reference TRBV14 and TRBJ2-1, is EAGVTQFPSHSVIEKGQTVTLRCDPISGHDNLYWYRRVMGKEIKFLLHFVKESKQDESGMPNNRFLAERTGGTYSTLKVQPAELEDSGVYFCASSQEWSGRPYNEQFFGPGTRLTVL.

This sequence joins TRBV7-9 and TRBJ1-2, with a tentative D call TRBD1 (6 bases). This CDR3 comprises 12 residues. V gave up 9 bases and J gave up 7 bases, with 15 bases separating them. Germline CDR1 is SEHNR and CDR2 is FQNEAQ (reference sequence). The CDR3 coding sequence is TGTGCCAGTGAGGCGGGGGCTGGTGGCTACACCTTC. This gives the protein CASEAGAGGYTF.

V is TRBV6-1 and J is TRBJ1-5; D not resolved. V lost 6 bases to trimming and J lost 4 bases, with 7 bases between them. This CDR3 is built from 12 residues. The germline V gene encodes CDR1 MNHNS and CDR2 SASEGT. CDR3 sequence: CASRQPNQPQHF. DNA for the CDR3: TGTGCCAGCAGACAGCCGAATCAGCCCCAGCATTTT.

The chain couples TRBV6-4 to TRBJ2-2, with TRBD2 identical over 9 bases. This CDR3 is 14 amino acids long. CDR1 and CDR2 (germline): MRHNA, SNTAGT. V shed 5 bases and J 6 bases; nucleotides not matched to a gene: 4. The CDR3 reads CASSPSGTPGELFF. The CDR3 DNA is TGTGCCAGCAGTCCTAGCGGGACTCCCGGGGAGCTGTTTTTT.

This sequence joins TRBV9 and TRBJ2-1; D might be TRBD2 (6 bases). Trimming removed 1 base from V and 2 bases from J, with 7 bases in between. CDR1 is SGDLS and CDR2 is YYNGEE in the germline V gene. This CDR3 has 14 amino acids. CDR3 nucleotides: TGTGCCAGCAGCGTACGGGAGCCCTACAATGAGCAGTTCTTC. This translates into CASSVREPYNEQFF.

The V and J genes are TRBV6-6 and TRBJ2-5; D not certain. The CDR3 length is 12 residues. The germline V gene has CDR1 MNHNY and CDR2 SVGAGI (reference sequence). The V gene lost 8 bases and the J gene lost 3 bases, with 10 bases spanning the gap. Here the CDR3 DNA reads TGTGCCAGCGCCCGAAGCGAAGAGACCCAGTACTTC. It encodes CASARSEETQYF.

V is TRBV19 and J is TRBJ1-6; a weak D match, TRBD1 (5 bases). In germline, CDR1 is LNHDA, CDR2 SQIVND (reference sequence). The CDR3 is made up of 14 amino acids. The V end was cut by 7 bases, the J end by 5 bases, with 12 bases between. Here the CDR3 DNA reads TGTGCCAGTAAACCAGGGTCTAATAATTCACCCCTCCACTTT. Protein sequence: CASKPGSNNSPLHF.

The chain uses TRBV7-3 and TRBJ2-5, with TRBD1 identical over 9 bases. The CDR3 loop spans 15 amino acids. The J segment lost 5 bases and the V segment lost 2 bases, leaving 6 bases of the junction unmatched. Germline CDR1 SGHTA, CDR2 FQGTGA. In DNA, the CDR3 is TGTGCCAGCAGCTTACGACCCGGGACAGGGGAGACCCAGTACTTC. Protein: CASSLRPGTGETQYF.

In its sample, this clone was seen a few times. The rearrangement uses TRBV7-2 and TRBJ2-3, with 10 nucleotides matching TRBD2. The junction had 8 bases not matched to a gene; V was cut back by 4 bases and J by 4 bases. Germline V lookup: CDR1 SGHTA, CDR2 FQGNSA. The CDR3 consists of 16 residues. The CDR3 bases are TGTGCCAGCAGCTCCTCTAGCGGGAGAGGTGCAGATACGCAGTATTTT. Its protein is CASSSSSGRGADTQYF.

The chain is built from TRBV4-2 and TRBJ2-5, with TRBD2 matching over 9 bases. CDR1 LGHNA and CDR2 YNFKEQ come from the germline V gene. The CDR3 covers 16 residues. J was trimmed by 3 bases and V by 4 bases; bases with no gene match: 9. The CDR3 DNA is TGTGCCAGCAGCCCCCGGTGGCTAGCGGGAAAAGAGACCCAGTACTTC. Translated, it gives CASSPRWLAGKETQYF.

In its sample, this clone was seen once. The chain is built from TRBV10-3 and TRBJ2-3; 7 nucleotides match TRBD1. V shed 7 bases, J shed 2 bases, and the junction held 3 bases outside the gene matches. Germline values: CDR1 ENHRY, CDR2 SYGVKD. This CDR3 contains 13 residues. CDR3 region: CAITDRTTDTQYF. DNA of the CDR3: TGTGCCATCACGGACAGGACCACAGATACGCAGTATTTT.

The chain recombines TRBV19 with TRBJ2-1; 8 bases fit TRBD2. The CDR3 is made up of 13 amino acids. V shed 10 bases and J 1 base; nucleotides not matched to a gene: 3. The germline gives CDR1 LNHDA, CDR2 SQIVND (reference sequence). CDR3 DNA sequence: TGTGCCACCACGGGGGGGTCCTACAATGAGCAGTTCTTC. This codes for CATTGGSYNEQFF. The full variable domain, rest sourced from reference TRBV19 and TRBJ2-1, is DGGITQSPKYLFRKEGQNVTLSCEQNLNHDAMYWYRQDPGQGLRLIYYSQIVNDFQKGDIAEGYSVSREKKESFPLTVTSAQKNPTAFYLCATTGGSYNEQFFGPGTRLTVL.

This clone was observed a single time. CDR3 region: CASSPDRFYGYTF. As DNA, the CDR3 is TGTGCCAGCAGCCCGGACAGGTTCTATGGCTACACCTTC. The rearrangement joins TRBV6-5 to TRBJ1-2, with 7 bases lining up with TRBD1. CDR1 and CDR2 from the germline V gene are MNHEY and SVGAGI. Germline trimming cut 6 bases from V and 4 bases from J; bases unmatched to any gene: 5. The CDR3 extends over 13 amino acids.

The V and J genes are TRBV9 and TRBJ2-1, with 8 bases lining up with TRBD2. V was pared by 3 bases and J by 8 bases, with 7 bases of the junction left unmatched. Germline CDR1 SGDLS, CDR2 YYNGEE. The CDR3 runs 14 residues. The CDR3 coding sequence is TGTGCCAGCAGCGCGGGACTAGGCGGCCATGAGCAGTTCTTC. Amino acid sequence: CASSAGLGGHEQFF.

In this sample, this clone is medium-sized. The chain joins TRBV10-3 to TRBJ2-7; TRBD2 matches at 8 bases. Germline V gives CDR1 ENHRY, CDR2 SYGVKD. The CDR3 is 14 residues long. The junction had 2 bases not matched to a gene; V was cut back by 0 bases and J by 4 bases. As DNA, the CDR3 is TGTGCCATCAGTGAGTCGGCTAGCGGGTACGAGCAGTACGTC. It is translated as CAISESASGYEQYV.

The sample holds a few counts of this clone. The rearrangement uses TRBV12-3 or TRBV12-4 and TRBJ1-1; perhaps TRBD1 as D (5 bases). The V gene lost 5 bases and the J gene lost 10 bases, with 11 bases spanning the gap. The CDR3 extends over 11 amino acids. DNA of the CDR3: TGTGCCAGCAGTCAGGGCCCAGGAGCTTTCTTT. This sequence encodes CASSQGPGAFF.

This rearrangement joins TRBV18 to TRBJ2-6, with 10 bases aligning to TRBD1. The CDR3 length is 18 residues. V was clipped by 5 bases and J by 1 base; unmatched bases: 8. In germline, CDR1 is KGHSH, CDR2 LQKENI. The CDR3 sequence is CASSSWDRGLSGANVLTF. The CDR3 DNA reads TGTGCCAGCTCATCCTGGGACAGGGGCCTGTCTGGGGCCAACGTCCTGACTTTC.

The chain combines TRBV11-2 with TRBJ1-2; tentatively, D is TRBD1 (6 bases). Trimming removed 2 bases from V and 2 bases from J, with 12 bases in between. CDR1 SGHAT and CDR2 FQNNGV come from the germline V gene. This CDR3 comprises 15 residues. The CDR3 is CASSLIGQQNYGYTF. CDR3 bases: TGTGCCAGCAGCTTAATCGGACAGCAGAACTATGGCTACACCTTC.

The chain employs TRBV28 and TRBJ2-4, with 7 bases lining up with TRBD1. V was clipped by 5 bases and J by 4 bases; unmatched bases: 5. Looked up from germline, CDR1 is MDHEN and CDR2 is SYDVKM. This CDR3 contains 14 residues. The CDR3 protein is CASSQGQRKNIQYF. The DNA for the CDR3 is TGTGCCAGCAGTCAGGGACAGAGGAAAAACATTCAGTACTTC.

This clone was seen a handful of times. This rearrangement joins TRBV11-3 to TRBJ2-5; 10 bases are shared with TRBD2. This CDR3 is built from 15 residues. V lost 5 bases to trimming and J lost 1 base; unmatched junction nucleotides: 4. Germline values: CDR1 SGHNT, CDR2 YENEEA. CDR3 coding DNA: TGTGCCAGCAGCCCAGCGGGAGGGACCCAAGAGACCCAGTACTTC. The encoded protein is CASSPAGGTQETQYF.